This T cell receptor beta chain was recovered during a study of cytomegalovirus exposure and HLA in healthy donors. Whole-study findings and limits: Presence/absence analyses assumed roughly uniform sequencing depth across donors. Follow-up analysis seemed to connect common viral pathogens with several of the most significant clusters identified. The authors enumerated roughly 180 TCR beta chains as linked to cytomegalovirus.

The primer mix had 60 Vbeta and 13 Jbeta primers. The assay was immunoSEQ multiplex PCR, and TCRdb's table has in-frame clones only and misses some. The sample includes approximately 140,000 clones, about four fifths of them seen just once. Germline CDR1 and CDR2: SGHNT and YYREEE (reference sequence). The CDR3 covers 18 residues. V gave up 10 bases and J gave up 1 base; unmatched junction bases: 18. Comment on this clone: Antigen unknown.

The material sequenced was PBMCs. The source is a man aged 45 to 65 in good health and CMV-seropositive. This chain joins TRBV5-4 and TRBJ2-5, with 11 bases fitting TRBD2. The CDR3 DNA sequence: TGTGCCGTTAGGGCCCGAGCCGGGACTAGCGGAATCCAAGAGACCCAGTACTTC. Translating gives CAVRARAGTSGIQETQYF.